This TCR beta chain is from a study of OX40 agonist ivuxolimab in advanced cancers. Libraries were prepared by immunoSEQ multiplex PCR; TCRdb keeps only in-frame clonotypes and omits some of them. This sample has some 30,000 clones; 85% to 90% occur once, and the top ten carry around 21%. V lost 4 bases to trimming and J lost 4 bases; unmatched junction nucleotides: 3. The CDR3 is made up of 13 amino acids. Germline CDR1 reads SGDLS; CDR2 reads YYNGEE. The starting material was CD4+ or CD8+ T cells sorted from blood, obtained in a trial of the OX40 agonist ivuxolimab. This clonotype originated in an adult with an advanced solid tumor such as melanoma, head and neck, liver or kidney cancer. V usage is TRBV9 and J usage is TRBJ2-5, with 8 bases identical to TRBD1. The CDR3 is CASSTTGGETQYF. The CDR3 region has the DNA TGTGCCAGCAGCACCACAGGGGGAGAGACCCAGTACTTC.